This T cell receptor beta chain was sequenced in a study of cytomegalovirus exposure and HLA in healthy donors. Study background: Most donors, 81% of some 400 genotyped, fell in the Caucasian-associated ancestry cluster.

Concerning this clone itself: Its target is unknown.

The CDR3 contains 15 residues. V was pared by 1 base and J by 4 bases, with 5 bases of the junction left unmatched. Germline V gene lookup returns CDR1 MNHNS and CDR2 SASEGT. Study results and caveats: The analysis excluded some indistinguishable V segments, including TRBV6-2 and TRBV6-3. Several of the most significant clusters appeared, in a later analysis, to be linked to common viral pathogens. Most CMV-associated TCR beta chains appeared HLA-restricted in a later analysis.

The PCR employed 60 Vbeta primers together with 13 Jbeta primers. Generated by immunoSEQ multiplex PCR, the TCRdb table keeps only in-frame clones and is missing some. This sample contains more than 140,000 clones. The sequence was collected from a woman in her late teens or twenties in good health and CMV-seronegative. The chain carries TRBV6-1 and TRBJ1-2; 8 bases line up with TRBD1. Sequencing used PBMCs. The CDR3 nucleotides read TGTGCCAGCAGTGAAGGGACAGGGCCGGCCTATGGCTACACCTTC. It encodes CASSEGTGPAYGYTF.